The 24 T cell receptor beta chains reported below all come from one sample, sequenced in a study of blood T cell repertoires in COVID-19. Sequencing was performed with immunoSEQ multiplex PCR; in TCRdb, only in-frame clones are kept and a portion is missing. This sample has about 16,000 clones; roughly 82% occur once, and the top ten carry roughly a fifth. Sequencing was carried out using peripheral blood. These receptors originate from an elderly man with active COVID-19.

This clone was detected only a few times. Other DNA sequences in the same sample also yield this CDR3. The chain employs TRBV30 and TRBJ1-5; a weak D match, TRBD1 (5 bases). Germline V gene sequence: CDR1 GTSNPN, CDR2 SVGIG (reference sequence). The CDR3 contains 13 residues. Trimming pared 0 bases from V and 2 bases from J, leaving 5 bases between. The CDR3 nucleotides read TGTGCCTGGAGTGTACAGGGCAATCAGCCCCAGCATTTT. This codes for CAWSVQGNQPQHF.

The rearrangement joins TRBV5-8 to TRBJ1-5; D may be TRBD1 (5 bases). This CDR3 is built from 13 residues. The V gene's germline CDR1 is SGHTS and CDR2 YDEGEE. V gave up 2 bases and J gave up 10 bases, with 13 bases separating them. The CDR3 region is CASSLSRENPQHF. Written as DNA, the CDR3 is TGTGCCAGCAGCTTAAGCAGGGAAAATCCCCAGCATTTT.

This chain connects TRBV30 to TRBJ2-1, with 11 bases identical to TRBD2. Germline V CDR1 and CDR2: GTSNPN, SVGIG (reference sequence). This CDR3 comprises 16 residues. The V segment lost 7 bases and the J segment 5 bases; nucleotides outside the gene matches: 13. The CDR3 loop reads CALARPGLADNNEQFF. CDR3 DNA: TGTGCCTTGGCCCGACCGGGACTAGCGGATAACAATGAGCAGTTCTTC.

The rearrangement uses TRBV28 and TRBJ1-6; 7 bases are a match to TRBD1. The CDR3 sequence is 14 residues long. V gave up 10 bases and J gave up 5 bases; unmatched junction bases: 8. Germline CDR1 and CDR2: MDHEN and SYDVKM. CDR3 nucleotide sequence: TGTGCCACCTCCGGGACAGTAGATAATTCACCCCTCCACTTT. It is translated as CATSGTVDNSPLHF.

This clone was detected only once. The gene calls are TRBV5-1 and TRBJ2-7; perhaps TRBD2 as D (6 bases). Germline assignment: CDR1 SGHRS and CDR2 YFSETQ. Trimming pared 7 bases from V and 7 bases from J, leaving 15 bases between. The CDR3 loop spans 12 amino acids. Here the CDR3 DNA reads TGCGCCAGCTCGGGGGAAGGGCTTGAGCAGTACTTC. Translation: CASSGEGLEQYF.

This chain links TRBV6-1 with TRBJ2-2; possible D gene TRBD2, 6 bases. V was pared by 2 bases and J by 0 bases, with 10 bases between. From germline, CDR1 is MNHNS and CDR2 SASEGT. The CDR3 consists of 16 residues. The CDR3 sequence is CASSERGGANTGELFF. The CDR3 coding sequence is TGTGCCAGCAGTGAAAGGGGCGGGGCGAACACCGGGGAGCTGTTTTTT.

The CDR3 DNA sequence: TGTGCCAGCAAAAAGGGGGGGGAGACCCAGTACTTC. Amino acids: CASKKGGETQYF. V is TRBV11-2 and J is TRBJ2-5, with D possibly being TRBD2 (7 bases). Trimming removed 7 bases from V and 5 bases from J, with 11 bases in between. Looked up from germline, CDR1 is SGHAT and CDR2 is FQNNGV. The CDR3 has 12 amino acids.

V gene TRBV9 combines with J gene TRBJ1-1; D possibly corresponds to TRBD1 (6 bases). CDR1 and CDR2 from the germline V gene are SGDLS and YYNGEE. Deletions cut 3 bases from V and 1 base from J, with 10 bases between. The CDR3 has 14 residues. The CDR3 loop reads CASSETQGNTEAFF. The CDR3 DNA sequence: TGTGCCAGCAGCGAGACACAGGGGAACACTGAAGCTTTCTTT. Combining the CDR3 with reference TRBV9 and TRBJ1-1 gives the whole variable domain DSGVTQTPKHLITATGQRVTLRCSPRSGDLSVYWYQQSLDQGLQFLIQYYNGEERAKGNILERFSAQQFPDLHSELNLSSLELGDSALYFCASSETQGNTEAFFGQGTRLTVV.

The genes are TRBV2 and TRBJ2-2, with TRBD2 matching 7 bases. With V trimmed by 6 bases and J by 2 bases, 9 bases remained unmatched. There are 16 residues in the CDR3. Germline V gene data show CDR1 as SNHLY and CDR2 as FYNNEI. CDR3 in amino acids: CASSSTGLLNTGELFF. The CDR3 DNA is TGTGCCAGCAGCTCTACGGGACTACTTAACACCGGGGAGCTGTTTTTT.

The rearrangement links TRBV19 to TRBJ2-3; TRBD2 might be the D (5 bases). Germline V gene lookup returns CDR1 LNHDA and CDR2 SQIVND (reference sequence). The CDR3 is made up of 14 amino acids. V lost 8 bases to trimming and J lost 0 bases, with 12 bases between them. CDR3 DNA sequence: TGTGCCAGTTCATCGGGGTCTAGCACAGATACGCAGTATTTT. Translation: CASSSGSSTDTQYF.

V and J are TRBV5-1 and TRBJ2-1; 12 bases line up with TRBD2. CDR3 length: 15 amino acids. CDR1 is SGHRS and CDR2 is YFSETQ in the germline V gene. The junction had 3 bases not matched to a gene; V was cut back by 3 bases and J by 5 bases. The CDR3 bases are TGCGCCAGCAGCTCACTAGCGGGAGGAAACAATGAGCAGTTCTTC. Translation: CASSSLAGGNNEQFF.

V usage is TRBV6-5 and J usage is TRBJ2-3; possibly TRBD1 for D (5 bases). The CDR3 runs to 15 residues. The germline gives CDR1 MNHEY, CDR2 SVGAGI. V was pared by 2 bases and J by 0 bases, with 9 bases between. CDR3: CASSYLGASTDTQYF. The CDR3 DNA sequence: TGTGCCAGCAGTTACCTAGGGGCCAGCACAGATACGCAGTATTTT.

V usage is TRBV10-1 and J usage is TRBJ1-1; D not resolved. Trimming removed 2 bases at V and 2 bases at J, with 12 bases between. Germline lookup yields CDR1 WNHNN and CDR2 SYGVQD (reference sequence). This CDR3 is 15 amino acids long. In DNA, the CDR3 is TGCGCCAGCAGTGAGGTGCTTGGGAGAAACACTGAAGCTTTCTTT. As protein: CASSEVLGRNTEAFF.

The count of this clone is one. The chain has TRBV19 and TRBJ2-5; 8 positions agree with TRBD1. Germline trimming cut 9 bases from V and 1 base from J; bases unmatched to any gene: 4. The CDR3 covers 13 residues. Per germline, CDR1 LNHDA and CDR2 SQIVND (reference sequence). The chain's CDR3 is CARDGQGQETQYF. The CDR3 DNA reads as TGTGCCAGAGACGGACAGGGCCAAGAGACCCAGTACTTC.

This clone was counted only a few times. V and J are TRBV10-1 and TRBJ2-1; no definite D call. This CDR3 is built from 15 residues. Per germline, CDR1 WNHNN and CDR2 SYGVQD (reference sequence). Trimming left V 1 base short and J 0 bases short, with 7 bases between. This CDR3 is CASSELRSSYNEQFF. The CDR3 DNA sequence: TGCGCCAGCAGTGAGTTGCGGAGCTCCTACAATGAGCAGTTCTTC.

The chain has TRBV11-2 and TRBJ1-1, with TRBD1 matching over 7 bases. Germline trimming cut 1 base from V and 0 bases from J; bases unmatched to any gene: 2. The length of the CDR3 is 15 residues. Germline CDR1 and CDR2: SGHAT and FQNNGV. CDR3 loop: CASSLAGGLNTEAFF. The CDR3, as DNA: TGTGCCAGCAGCTTAGCAGGGGGGCTGAACACTGAAGCTTTCTTT.

This clone was observed a handful of times. The rearrangement joins TRBV10-1 to TRBJ2-2, with TRBD2 matching 8 bases. The germline gives CDR1 WNHNN, CDR2 SYGVQD (reference sequence). CDR3 length equals 14 residues. Unmatched junction bases numbered 1, after V lost 5 bases and J lost 2 bases. Written as DNA, the CDR3 is TGCGCCAGCAGTAGGACTAGCAACACCGGGGAGCTGTTTTTT. This translates into CASSRTSNTGELFF.

This rearrangement joins TRBV18 to TRBJ2-7; 8 nucleotides line up with TRBD1. CDR1 is KGHSH and CDR2 is LQKENI in the germline V gene. Losses at the gene ends were 6 bases for V and 0 bases for J; bases not matched to a gene: 4. The CDR3 is 14 residues long. The CDR3 DNA sequence: TGTGCCAGCTCGGCCGGGACAGGCTCCTACGAGCAGTACTTC. Translating gives CASSAGTGSYEQYF.

This clone was seen a handful of times. This chain connects TRBV5-6 to TRBJ1-3; possible D gene TRBD1, 5 bases. The germline CDR1 and CDR2 sequences are SGHDT and YYEEEE. The CDR3 runs to 16 residues. Trimming removed 0 bases from V and 0 bases from J, with 10 bases in between. The CDR3 sequence: CASSLVGTDSGNTIYF. CDR3 in DNA: TGTGCCAGCAGCTTGGTGGGGACTGACTCTGGAAACACCATATATTTT.

The chain couples TRBV11-2 to TRBJ2-7; no definite D call. The CDR3 totals 20 residues. The V end lost 0 bases, the J end lost 4 bases, and 28 bases lay between the germline ends. Germline V gives CDR1 SGHAT, CDR2 FQNNGV. The CDR3 loop is CASSLDPFRISTTQSYEQYF. DNA of the CDR3: TGTGCCAGCAGCTTAGATCCGTTCAGGATATCCACCACACAGTCGTACGAGCAGTACTTC.

The chain uses TRBV24-1 and TRBJ2-5; TRBD2 agrees at 11 bases. Germline CDR1 and CDR2: KGHDR and SFDVKD. J was trimmed by 1 base and V by 4 bases; bases with no gene match: 7. The CDR3 length is 17 residues. The CDR3 region has the DNA TGTGCCACCAGTGAGCCGTCCGGGACTAGCGGCCAAGAGACCCAGTACTTC. It codes for CATSEPSGTSGQETQYF.

The V call is TRBV28, the J call TRBJ2-5, with TRBD2 as a possible D gene (6 bases). CDR1 is MDHEN and CDR2 is SYDVKM in the germline V gene. The CDR3 has 14 residues. The V end was cut by 5 bases, the J end by 2 bases, with 12 bases between. The CDR3 nucleotides are TGTGCCAGCAGTATTACTAGCCCTCAAGAGACCCAGTACTTC. Protein: CASSITSPQETQYF.

The chain is built from TRBV28 and TRBJ1-4, with 7 positions matching TRBD1. Per germline, CDR1 MDHEN and CDR2 SYDVKM. V trimming: 7 bases; J trimming: 4 bases; junction bases outside the gene matches: 6. The CDR3 sequence is 14 residues long. The CDR3 loop reads CASIRQGGNEKLFF. The CDR3 nucleotides read TGTGCCAGCATCAGACAGGGTGGTAATGAAAAACTGTTTTTT.

In this sample, this clone turned up once. The V gene is TRBV9, the J gene TRBJ2-1, with 7 bases lining up with TRBD2. This CDR3 comprises 15 residues. CDR1 is SGDLS and CDR2 is YYNGEE in the germline V gene. The J segment lost 3 bases and the V segment lost 1 base, leaving 4 bases of the junction unmatched. Here the CDR3 reads CASSVRLAVYNEQFF. The CDR3 DNA is TGTGCCAGCAGCGTACGCCTAGCGGTCTACAATGAGCAGTTCTTC.